The clone carrying this T cell receptor (beta chain) was picked up a small number of times. This sample is drawn from a study of blood T cell repertoires in COVID-19. Turning to the study itself: PBMCs, B-cell-depleted T cells, or T cells were the source of the cDNA or gDNA that made up the material.

Repertoires were generated with immunoSEQ multiplex PCR, while TCRdb's copy carries only in-frame clones and drops some. The sample yields about 500,000 clones, around 90% seen once. Looked up from germline, CDR1 is SGHNT and CDR2 is YYREEE (reference sequence). This CDR3 is built from 14 residues. Trimming removed 0 bases at V and 8 bases at J, with 9 bases between. The chain combines TRBV5-4 with TRBJ1-6; no clear D. Sequenced sample: peripheral blood. This TCR derives from a woman between 50 and 59 years old with COVID-19, enrolled during active disease. The CDR3 loop reads CASSLAWRDSPLHF. As DNA, the CDR3 is TGTGCCAGCAGCTTGGCCTGGAGGGATTCACCCCTCCACTTT.